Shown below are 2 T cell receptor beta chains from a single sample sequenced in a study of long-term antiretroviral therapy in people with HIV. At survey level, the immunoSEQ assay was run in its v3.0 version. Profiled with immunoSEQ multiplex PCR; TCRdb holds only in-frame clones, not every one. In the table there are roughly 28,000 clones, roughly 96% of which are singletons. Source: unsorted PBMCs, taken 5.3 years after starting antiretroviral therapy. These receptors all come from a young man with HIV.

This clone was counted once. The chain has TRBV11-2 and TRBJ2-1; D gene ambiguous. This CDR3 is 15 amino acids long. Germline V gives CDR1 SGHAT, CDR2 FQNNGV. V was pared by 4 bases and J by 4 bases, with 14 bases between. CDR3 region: CASSSPEMTYNEQFF. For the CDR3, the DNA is TGTGCCAGCAGCTCACCTGAAATGACTTACAATGAGCAGTTCTTC. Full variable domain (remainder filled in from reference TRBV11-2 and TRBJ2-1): EAGVAQSPRYKIIEKRQSVAFWCNPISGHATLYWYQQILGQGPKLLIQFQNNGVVDDSQLPKDRFSAERLKGVDSTLKIQPAKLEDSAVYLCASSSPEMTYNEQFFGPGTRLTVL.

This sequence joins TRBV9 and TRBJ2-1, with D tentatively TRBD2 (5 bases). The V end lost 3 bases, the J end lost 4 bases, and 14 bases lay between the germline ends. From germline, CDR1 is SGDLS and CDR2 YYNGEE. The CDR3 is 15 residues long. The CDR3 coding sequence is TGTGCCAGCAGCGGACGGGGAGACCTTTACAATGAGCAGTTCTTC. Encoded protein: CASSGRGDLYNEQFF.